This record covers a single T cell receptor beta chain. The antigen remains unidentified. TCRdb called the reads again in MiXCR, with one record for every CDR3 protein. This table holds approximately 500,000 distinct CDR3 sequences, more than 25% found once. This sample stems from a study of T cell repertoires in cytomegalovirus infection. In the study overall: Based on public TCR beta signatures, there were indications of CMV infection and of a matching HLA type.

Study-level findings and limits: Using cumulative public TCR beta family frequency, the authors identified those who carried CMV together with the relevant HLA. HLA-C-restricted TCR beta clonotypes specific for CMV led the ex vivo response.

This CDR3 comprises 13 residues. V dropped 4 bases and J dropped 2; count of bases not matched to a gene: 1. Sequencing used PBMCs. This clonotype was sampled from a human donor in good health (CMV status not recorded). Some clones in this sample may be carry-over from other donors' samples. The chain joins TRBV12-3 or TRBV12-4 to TRBJ1-1; 7 nucleotides agree with TRBD1. Here the CDR3 reads CASSWDSNTEAFF. CDR3 in DNA: TGTGCCAGCAGTTGGGACAGTAACACTGAAGCTTTCTTT.